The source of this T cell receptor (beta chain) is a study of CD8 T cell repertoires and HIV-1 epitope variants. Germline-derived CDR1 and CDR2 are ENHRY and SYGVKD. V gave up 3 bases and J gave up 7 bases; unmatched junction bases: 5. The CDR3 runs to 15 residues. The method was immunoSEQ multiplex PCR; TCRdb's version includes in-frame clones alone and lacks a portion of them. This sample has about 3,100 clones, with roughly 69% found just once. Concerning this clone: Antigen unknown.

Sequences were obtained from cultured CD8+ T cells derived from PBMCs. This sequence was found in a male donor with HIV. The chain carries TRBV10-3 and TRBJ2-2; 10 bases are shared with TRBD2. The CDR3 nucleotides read TGTGCCATCAGTGAACCGACTAGCGGGCTCGGGGAGCTGTTTTTT. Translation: CAISEPTSGLGELFF.